The 5 T cell receptor beta chains given below trace back to one sample, sequenced in a study of T cells in localized non-small cell lung cancer. Measured with immunoSEQ multiplex PCR; TCRdb has only the in-frame clones, and not every one. In the table there are around 33,000 clones, 80% to 95% of which are singletons. Sequencing used peripheral blood, obtained before any cancer treatment. All receptors derive from an older female donor with stage I lung adenocarcinoma.

This chain joins TRBV5-8 and TRBJ1-5, with 7 bases identical to TRBD1. The CDR3 loop spans 15 amino acids. Germline V gene sequence: CDR1 SGHTS, CDR2 YDEGEE. V trimming: 4 bases; J trimming: 0 bases; junction bases outside the gene matches: 4. The CDR3 DNA reads TGTGCCAGCAGCCGACAGGGAAGTAGCAATCAGCCCCAGCATTTT. Translated, it gives CASSRQGSSNQPQHF.

On this clone itself: The same CDR3 is also encoded by other DNA sequences in this sample. The gene calls are TRBV6-1 and TRBJ1-5; D not resolved. The V end lost 2 bases, the J end lost 2 bases, and 4 bases lay between the germline ends. Germline assignment: CDR1 MNHNS and CDR2 SASEGT. CDR3 length: 13 residues. Written as DNA, the CDR3 is TGTGCCAGCAGTGAAACTGGCAATCAGCCCCAGCATTTT. This translates into CASSETGNQPQHF.

This chain uses TRBV28 with TRBJ1-2; TRBD1 might be the D (5 bases). V lost 6 bases, J lost 8 bases, and 16 bases lay in between. Per the germline V gene, CDR1 is MDHEN and CDR2 is SYDVKM. The CDR3 extends over 13 amino acids. The CDR3 DNA is TGTGCCAGCAGCAAAGGAGGGGTAGGCGGCTACACCTTC. Translated: CASSKGGVGGYTF.

The chain has TRBV4-3 and TRBJ1-6; D gene ambiguous. Germline-derived CDR1 and CDR2 are LGHNA and YSLEER. The CDR3 contains 14 residues. V was clipped by 3 bases and J by 6 bases, with 9 bases between them. This chain's CDR3 is CASSQPGSNSPLHF. The CDR3 coding sequence is TGCGCCAGCAGCCAGCCGGGCTCTAATTCACCCCTCCACTTT.

This rearrangement joins TRBV7-9 to TRBJ1-2; no clear D. Deletions cut 8 bases from V and 6 bases from J, with 19 bases between. This CDR3 contains 14 residues. Germline V gene data show CDR1 as SEHNR and CDR2 as FQNEAQ (reference sequence). CDR3 sequence: CASVPDLKLNGYTF. The CDR3 nucleotides are TGTGCCAGCGTCCCCGACCTAAAGTTGAATGGCTACACCTTC.